Here is one TCR beta chain with its context. CDR1 is PRHDT and CDR2 is FYEKMQ in the germline V gene (reference sequence). This CDR3 contains 17 residues. V gave up 5 bases and J gave up 6 bases; unmatched junction bases: 14. The sample is drawn from a study of cytomegalovirus exposure and HLA in healthy donors. With 60 Vbeta and 13 Jbeta primers, the PCR was carried out. Generated by immunoSEQ multiplex PCR, the TCRdb table keeps only in-frame clones and is missing some. The sample consists of roughly 140,000 clones, 80% of them appearing once. The origin of this receptor is a female donor in good health and CMV-seronegative. The chain carries TRBV13 and TRBJ2-4; 9 nucleotides agree with TRBD1. The source material was PBMCs. CDR3 sequence reads: CASSPWTGDHTGNIQYF. DNA for the CDR3: TGTGCCAGCAGCCCCTGGACAGGGGATCACACGGGAAACATTCAGTACTTC.